This TCR beta chain was obtained from a study of T-cell reconstitution after alpha-beta-depleted transplantation in children. Molecular barcoding with unique molecular identifiers was used for the TCRbeta library. Using its own MiXCR run on the PCR reads, TCRdb lists one record per CDR3 protein. The data contain around 700,000 distinct CDR3 sequences, 13% of them singletons. CDR1 is LGHDT, CDR2 YNNKEL, per germline (reference sequence). J was trimmed by 9 bases and V by 3 bases; bases with no gene match: 6. The CDR3 has 15 amino acids. This clonotype was recorded a few times. This material consisted of PBMCs, taken before TCRalphabeta/CD19-depleted stem cell transplant. The rearrangement uses TRBV3-1 and TRBJ2-1; 12 positions agree with TRBD2. The TCR sequence derives from a girl aged 2-10 years with congenital amegakaryocytic thrombocytopenia, due to receive a stem cell transplant. The CDR3 spells CASSQTSGRLAEQFF. The CDR3 nucleotides read TGTGCCAGCAGCCAGACTAGCGGGAGACTAGCTGAGCAGTTCTTC.